The following is a TCR beta chain sequence with its context. Its matching antigen is unknown. This sample is drawn from a study of cytomegalovirus exposure and HLA in healthy donors. The study ran its PCR with 60 Vbeta and 13 Jbeta primers. This table comes from immunoSEQ multiplex PCR, and its TCRdb copy is limited to in-frame clones, with some not included. The sample lists under 200,000 clones, approximately 82% seen once, with approximately 1.6% in the top ten. V gave up 2 bases and J gave up 0 bases, with 14 bases separating them. CDR1 SGHAT and CDR2 FQNNGV come from the germline V gene. The CDR3 runs 17 residues. Notes on the study in general: The classifier was said to identify cytomegalovirus status with high specificity and sensitivity.

Sequencing used PBMCs. This receptor was identified in a man aged 35-49 years in good health and CMV-seropositive. The chain joins TRBV11-2 to TRBJ1-3; the D gene is possibly TRBD1 (5 bases). CDR3 region: CASSLSSGAFSGNTIYF. In DNA, the CDR3 is TGTGCCAGCAGCTTAAGTTCTGGGGCCTTCTCTGGAAACACCATATATTTT.